This entry features one T cell receptor (beta chain) sequence. The antigen is unknown. The sample belongs to a study of T cell repertoires in cytomegalovirus infection. TCRdb reanalysed the reads using MiXCR and keeps one entry per CDR3 protein. The sample has about 150,000 distinct CDR3 sequences, 20% to 25% seen once. Notes on the study in general: Ex vivo responses were dominated by HLA-C-restricted CMV-specific TCR beta clonotypes.

V shed 3 bases and J 0 bases; nucleotides not matched to a gene: 2. The CDR3 extends over 16 amino acids. Germline V lookup: CDR1 LNHDA, CDR2 SQIVND (reference sequence). This TCR came from a human donor in good health (CMV status not recorded). Some clones in this sample may be carry-over from other donors' samples. The chain is built from TRBV19 and TRBJ2-6; 7 bases are a match to TRBD1. The sequenced sample consisted of PBMCs. Written as DNA, the CDR3 is TGTGCCAGTAGTATCCGGACAGGCTCTGGGGCCAACGTCCTGACTTTC. Translating gives CASSIRTGSGANVLTF.